The sequence of this TCR beta chain was determined in a study of blood T cell repertoires in COVID-19 (dated by TCRdb to the early 2020s). The study in broad terms: Collaborator samples came from the United States, Italy and Spain and covered acute and convalescent phases of COVID-19. The material from the prospective study consisted of cDNA or gDNA derived from T cells, B-cell-depleted T cells, or PBMCs. Subjects who had been exposed to COVID-19, were actively infected with it, or had recovered from it provided the deeply sampled blood TCRbeta repertoires that made up the dataset. The repertoires were released in a freely available public database intended as a resource for research on the immune response to SARS-CoV-2. Samples were obtained from the ongoing ImmuneRACE study (first 160 participants) and from over 1,000 subjects provided by 6 global collaborators. Nearly every sample came with metadata listing a de-identified subject ID, COVID-19 status, age in years and sex. Where available, HLA class I and class II types were taken from metadata supplied by the sample provider and were not determined by assay-based typing. Overall results and qualifications from the work: Clinical and demographic metadata were provided uncurated, with the amount varying by source and participant.

Concerning this clone itself: The specificity of this receptor is unknown. There are no base qualities to consult, and no much larger clone falls within one base.

The immunoSEQ Assay, a bias-controlled multiplex PCR, was used to amplify TCRbeta CDR3 regions from genomic DNA. As for the original processing: Within the assay, amplification of reference gene primers was used to estimate how many nucleated cells each sample contained. To quantify the absolute abundance of each unique TCRbeta CDR3 rearrangement, sequence reads were collapsed and filtered. For each sample, productive Simpson clonality was calculated as the square root of Simpson's diversity index across productive rearrangements. Imported from immuneACCESS, the table was reduced by TCRdb to in-frame sequences with V and J called. These copies leave out some clones; in studies compared against another copy, an unresolved V gene accounts for under half, and the cause of the remainder is not known. V, J and clone size derive from that table, while D and trimming were established from the DNA sequence. The sample profile shows 150,000 to 200,000 clones; about four fifths of them were found once. About 14% of the sample is held by the ten biggest clonotypes.

Taken from cysteine to phenylalanine, the CDR3 has 16 residues. CDR3 DNA is the only sequence kept; it has 48 bases, read in frame from the first base. The V end loses 4 bases and the J end loses 8 bases, and a stretch of 21 bases separates them. The germline V gene encodes CDR1 SEHNR and CDR2 FQNEAQ (reference sequence). The collaborating institutions used their own protocols to collect whole blood in K2EDTA tubes. For TCRbeta analysis, collaborators shipped samples in one of three forms: frozen whole blood, isolated PBMCs, or DNA extracted from either of those sample types. Sequencing input: peripheral blood. The V gene is TRBV7-9 and the J gene is TRBJ2-4; the D segment could be TRBD2, given 5 matching bases. This TCR was sampled from a woman aged 80 or older with acute or convalescent COVID-19. For the CDR3, the sequence is CASSSLGGREFDIQYF. The DNA sequence is given as TGTGCCAGCAGCTCTCTCGGAGGTAGGGAGTTTGACATTCAGTACTTC.